This T cell receptor (beta chain) was observed in a study of control samples from healthy donors and cancer patients. Profiling relied on immunoSEQ multiplex PCR, and the TCRdb table lists in-frame clones only, not all of them. The sample holds 95,000 to 150,000 clones, roughly 90% seen once. The CDR3 is 14 amino acids. The V end was cut by 7 bases, the J end by 2 bases, with 11 bases between. CDR1 is ENHRY, CDR2 SYGVKD, per germline. This chain connects TRBV10-3 to TRBJ2-2, with D perhaps matching TRBD1 or TRBD2 (5 bases each). The sequencing input was blood. The TCR comes from a woman between 18 and 29 years old in good health. CDR3 residues: CAINRGDNTGELFF. Written as DNA, the CDR3 is TGTGCCATCAATAGAGGGGACAACACCGGGGAGCTGTTTTTT.